The clone carrying this T cell receptor beta chain showed up many times. As yet, its antigen is unknown. Researchers used 5'RACE with constant-segment primers to make TCR alpha and TCR beta cDNA libraries that carry sample barcodes and UMIs. TCRdb itself ran the 5' RACE reads through MiXCR, one entry per CDR3 protein. The table records tens of thousands of distinct CDR3 sequences, about 7.3% of them present only once. These data belong to a study of T-cell memory formation after mild COVID-19. Study overall: The study found TCR clusters largely donor specific.

Broader study findings: SARS-CoV-2 specificity of second-wave clones peaking day 37 was unconfirmed. Clones shrinking from day 15 to 85 showed even CD4/CD8 mixes; later expanders tilted CD4+.

Looked up from germline, CDR1 is KGHDR and CDR2 is SFDVKD. After removal of 1 base from V and 4 bases from J, the junction contained 5 bases not matched to a gene. CDR3 size: 16 residues. The source of this sequence is a man between 18 and 35 years old who had mild COVID-19 (a few samples of this study predate the infection). Cell type and time point are not known. Sequenced input: PBMCs or a T cell subset sorted from them (not recorded which). The rearrangement uses TRBV24-1 and TRBJ2-1; 8 bases fit TRBD2. In DNA, the CDR3 is TGTGCCACCAGTGATTTCGTAGCGGGGAGTTACAATGAGCAGTTCTTC. Residues: CATSDFVAGSYNEQFF.